The clone carrying this T cell receptor (beta chain) was seen many times. Its cognate antigen is unknown. This record belongs to a study of early T cells in non-severe SARS-CoV-2 infection. Study overall: The sequenced material was bulk RNA from unsorted whole blood, and its chains were unpaired. Study-wide findings and caveats: A preference for anti-spike CD8 responses marked VDJdb matching, which missed private and CD4 specificities.

Individual cDNA molecules were tagged with unique molecular identifiers. MiXCR was run by TCRdb on the 5' RACE reads, yielding one entry per CDR3 protein. The sample includes some 59,000 distinct CDR3 sequences, over 9.5% of them seen just once. This CDR3 region has 11 residues. The germline V gene encodes CDR1 SQVTM and CDR2 ANQGSEA. Between the trimmed V and J ends, which lost 1 base and 4 bases, there was a span of 3 bases. V is TRBV29-1 and J is TRBJ2-3; D remains ambiguous. The sample consisted of whole blood. This receptor was obtained from an adult who was a healthcare worker with PCR-confirmed SARS-CoV-2 infection or an uninfected control (not recorded which). This CDR3 is CSVEGADTQYF. CDR3 coding DNA: TGCAGCGTTGAAGGGGCAGATACGCAGTATTTT.